Following are 12 T cell receptor beta chains from one sample sequenced in a study of breast tumors, draining lymph nodes, adjacent tissues. Samples came from axillary lymph nodes draining the breast cancer. TCRdb reprocessed the multiplex PCR reads via MiXCR and lists one record per CDR3 protein. There are fewer than 300,000 distinct CDR3 sequences in the sample; less than 40% occur only once, and just over 1.4% lies in the top ten. Sequenced material: axillary lymph node tissue. Receptor source: a female donor with breast cancer. Some clones in this sample may be carry-over from other donors' samples.

The chain carries TRBV7-2 and TRBJ2-7, with TRBD2 matching over 7 bases. This CDR3 is 13 amino acids long. Trimming took 1 base from V and 7 from J; bases not matched to a gene: 4. Per germline, CDR1 SGHTA and CDR2 FQGNSA. The CDR3 DNA follows: TGTGCCAGCAGCTTAGTGAGCGGGGTGGAGCAGTACTTC. This sequence encodes CASSLVSGVEQYF.

In its sample, this clonotype was seen many times. The chain carries TRBV20-1 and TRBJ2-1, with a weak D call TRBD2 (6 bases). CDR1 and CDR2 (germline): DFQATT, SNEGSKA (reference sequence). The V end lost 1 base, the J end lost 5 bases, and 12 bases lay between the germline ends. The CDR3 runs 14 residues. The CDR3 loop reads CSARVRGINNEQFF. DNA for the CDR3: TGCAGTGCTAGAGTTCGGGGGATAAACAATGAGCAGTTCTTC.

In this sample, this clonotype turned up a few times. The CDR3 loop reads CASSPPDRWNEQFF. The CDR3 DNA sequence: TGTGCCAGCTCACCCCCGGACAGGTGGAATGAGCAGTTCTTC. The rearrangement links TRBV18 to TRBJ2-1; 7 bases map to TRBD1. CDR3 size: 14 residues. Trimming cost V 3 bases and J 7 bases; bases outside gene matches: 6. Germline CDR1 reads KGHSH; CDR2 reads LQKENI.

This clonotype was seen many times. The chain carries TRBV2 and TRBJ2-1, with 11 bases matching TRBD2. This CDR3 comprises 16 residues. V trimming: 6 bases; J trimming: 9 bases; junction bases outside the gene matches: 13. Germline CDR1 SNHLY, CDR2 FYNNEI. CDR3 in amino acids: CASRGQIAGGRSEQFF. CDR3 in DNA: TGTGCCAGCAGGGGCCAAATAGCGGGAGGGCGCAGTGAGCAGTTCTTC.

The rearrangement links TRBV24-1 to TRBJ1-2; the D gene is possibly TRBD1 (6 bases). Trimming took 4 bases from V and 6 from J, leaving 35 bases between them. This CDR3 has 21 residues. The germline V gene has CDR1 KGHDR and CDR2 SFDVKD. The CDR3 nucleotides are TGTGCCACCAGTGACCCCGCTGCAGCGGGAGGGGGTTCAGGAGGGGAGCATGGCTACACCTTC. Residues: CATSDPAAAGGGSGGEHGYTF.

This clonotype has at least ten counts. The chain recombines TRBV7-6 with TRBJ2-7, with D tentatively TRBD1 (6 bases). CDR3 length equals 15 residues. Germline loops: CDR1 SGHVS, CDR2 FNYEAQ. V lost 4 bases and J lost 0, with 13 bases in between. The CDR3 spells CASSYLGQSSYEQYF. The CDR3 bases are TGTGCCAGCAGCTATCTTGGACAGTCCTCCTACGAGCAGTACTTC.

Points on this clonotype: This may arise from a read error, as a much more abundant clone is one base away. The chain employs TRBV20-1 and TRBJ2-7; 12 bases align to TRBD2. Germline V gene sequence: CDR1 DFQATT, CDR2 SNEGSKA (reference sequence). This CDR3 contains 14 residues. V shed 0 bases, J shed 6 bases, and the junction held 3 bases outside the gene matches. The CDR3 loop is CSAREGTSGCEQYF. The CDR3 DNA reads TGCAGTGCTAGAGAGGGGACTAGCGGGTGCGAGCAGTACTTC.

This clonotype was seen a few times. A read error may produce the germline difference seen at one junction end. The chain has TRBV6-1 and TRBJ2-3; D might be TRBD1 or TRBD2, each matching 5 bases. There are 13 residues in the CDR3. Germline loops: CDR1 MNHNS, CDR2 SASEGT. The DNA of the CDR3 is TGTGCCACCGGCACGGGGTCCACAGGTACGCAGTATTTT. Amino acid sequence: CATGTGSTGTQYF.

This clonotype appeared many times. The chain uses TRBV7-6 and TRBJ2-5; no reliable D call. The CDR3 runs to 15 residues. V was pared by 2 bases and J by 5 bases, with 15 bases between. The germline gives CDR1 SGHVS, CDR2 FNYEAQ. The CDR3 DNA sequence: TGTGCCAGCAGCTTACAAGTAGCCCGAAGGGAGACCCAGTACTTC. This sequence encodes CASSLQVARRETQYF.

This clonotype appeared many times. V usage is TRBV18 and J usage is TRBJ1-6, with unresolved D. Per the germline V gene, CDR1 is KGHSH and CDR2 is LQKENI. V lost 5 bases to trimming and J lost 17 bases, with 13 bases between them. The CDR3 covers 11 residues. CDR3 protein: CASSDLTLVHF. The CDR3 coding sequence is TGTGCCAGCTCAGATCTAACGTTAGTCCACTTT.

This clonotype has ten or more counts. The CDR3 protein is CSAHGGGTSDGTDTQYF. CDR3 coding DNA: TGCAGTGCCCATGGAGGGGGGACTAGCGACGGCACAGATACGCAGTATTTT. This rearrangement joins TRBV20-1 to TRBJ2-3, with 10 nucleotides matching TRBD2. Germline CDR1 is DFQATT and CDR2 is SNEGSKA (reference sequence). The CDR3 has 17 residues. V gave up 6 bases and J gave up 1 base; unmatched junction bases: 13.

As for this clonotype: The junction departs from the called germline gene at one end, perhaps through a read error. The chain links TRBV20-1 to TRBJ1-1; 10 nucleotides match TRBD1. The germline gives CDR1 DFQATT, CDR2 SNEGSKA (reference sequence). This CDR3 has 15 amino acids. The DNA for the CDR3 is TGCAGTGCTAGAAGGACAGGGGGTTTACGCACTGAAGCTTGCTTT. It translates to CSARRTGGLRTEACF.